One sample yielded the 28 T cell receptor beta chains listed below, sequenced in a study of T-cell reconstitution after alpha-beta-depleted transplantation in children. This sample's TCRbeta library carried unique molecular identifier barcodes. TCRdb re-called the PCR reads with MiXCR, one entry per CDR3 protein. The profile covers hundreds of thousands of distinct CDR3 sequences, with approximately 15% appearing a single time and about 1.1% taken by the ten largest. Source: PBMCs from the stem cell graft donor, taken from the stem cell graft. All receptors derive from a human donor who donated a stem cell graft to a child with acute myeloid leukemia.

This clonotype has a count of ten or more. V gene TRBV9 combines with J gene TRBJ2-1, with D possibly being TRBD1 or TRBD2 (5 bases each). V gave up 0 bases and J gave up 0 bases, with 10 bases separating them. From germline, CDR1 is SGDLS and CDR2 YYNGEE. The CDR3 has 16 amino acids. The CDR3 loop reads CASSVAGQPSYNEQFF. In DNA, the CDR3 is TGTGCCAGCAGCGTAGCGGGGCAGCCCTCCTACAATGAGCAGTTCTTC.

The chain recombines TRBV7-2 with TRBJ1-6, with unresolved D. The CDR3 spans 13 residues. Trimming left V 4 bases short and J 10 bases short, with 11 bases between. Germline lookup yields CDR1 SGHTA and CDR2 FQGNSA. CDR3 residues: CASSSDFRSPLHF. CDR3 sequence (DNA): TGTGCCAGCAGCTCGGATTTCCGATCACCCCTCCACTTT.

This clonotype was recorded a few times. The chain links TRBV7-2 to TRBJ2-4; D tentatively reads TRBD1 or TRBD2 (5 bases each). Germline V CDR1 and CDR2: SGHTA, FQGNSA. The CDR3 consists of 13 residues. V was cut by 1 base and J by 13 bases, with 14 bases left in between. The CDR3 protein is CASSLGGRSLQYF. The CDR3 bases are TGTGCCAGCAGCTTAGGGGGACGGTCCCTACAGTACTTC.

This clonotype was detected many times. J is TRBJ2-5 and V is TRBV20-1, with D possibly being TRBD1 (5 bases). Germline V gene data show CDR1 as DFQATT and CDR2 as SNEGSKA (reference sequence). With 5 bases removed from V and 4 bases from J, the gap between germline ends came to 11 bases. The CDR3 covers 12 residues. This chain's CDR3 is CSAVQGRETQYF. CDR3 coding DNA: TGCAGTGCTGTCCAGGGTCGAGAGACCCAGTACTTC.

This chain links TRBV5-5 with TRBJ1-4; D remains ambiguous. The germline V gene has CDR1 SGHKS and CDR2 YYEKEE (reference sequence). This CDR3 contains 15 residues. Trimming cost V 1 base and J 4 bases, with 11 bases left between them. The CDR3: CASSLIQNINEKLFF. The CDR3 nucleotides are TGTGCCAGCAGCTTGATACAGAACATTAATGAAAAACTGTTTTTT.

The V and J genes are TRBV20-1 and TRBJ1-2; 8 bases fit TRBD1. The V gene's germline CDR1 is DFQATT and CDR2 SNEGSKA (reference sequence). This CDR3 region has 11 residues. The ends lost 6 bases at V and 8 bases at J; junction bases unmatched: 5. The CDR3 DNA sequence: TGCAGTGCGGAGACAGGGGTCGGCTACACCTTC. This gives the protein CSAETGVGYTF.

This clonotype has ten or more counts. This CDR3 is CASSVRQGSLVATEAFF. CDR3 sequence (DNA): TGTGCCAGCAGTGTCCGACAGGGAAGTCTGGTGGCCACTGAAGCTTTCTTT. The chain is built from TRBV6-1 and TRBJ1-1; 7 nucleotides line up with TRBD1. Trimming removed 4 bases from V and 4 bases from J; junction bases left unmatched: 15. Germline-derived CDR1 and CDR2 are MNHNS and SASEGT. The CDR3 has 17 amino acids.

In this sample, this clonotype turned up a few times. The rearrangement joins TRBV20-1 to TRBJ2-7; weak D call: TRBD1 (5 bases). Trimming pared 0 bases from V and 5 bases from J, leaving 14 bases between. CDR3 size: 14 residues. Germline loops: CDR1 DFQATT, CDR2 SNEGSKA (reference sequence). CDR3 sequence (DNA): TGCAGTGCTAGAGATTGGGCAGGGAATAACGAGCAGTACTTC. Residues: CSARDWAGNNEQYF.

This clonotype was counted between two and nine times. V and J are TRBV24-1 and TRBJ2-3; tentatively, D is TRBD1 or TRBD2 (7 bases each). CDR3 length: 15 residues. Per the germline V gene, CDR1 is KGHDR and CDR2 is SFDVKD. The V gene lost 1 base and the J gene lost 6 bases, with 13 bases spanning the gap. This chain's CDR3 is CATSDFPGGGDTQYF. For the CDR3, the DNA is TGTGCCACCAGTGATTTTCCAGGGGGAGGGGATACGCAGTATTTT.

The V and J genes are TRBV7-2 and TRBJ1-6; D is unresolved. V dropped 5 bases and J dropped 9 bases, with 17 bases sitting between them. This CDR3 comprises 15 residues. Germline V gene lookup returns CDR1 SGHTA and CDR2 FQGNSA. CDR3 DNA: TGTGCCAGCAGCATGGGGTCTTTTGGAGCTTCACCCCTCCACTTT. Protein: CASSMGSFGASPLHF.

This clonotype came up a few times. The chain joins TRBV24-1 to TRBJ2-3; 12 nucleotides agree with TRBD1. The CDR3 has 17 residues. Trimming took 5 bases from V and 3 from J; bases not matched to a gene: 8. Germline CDR1 reads KGHDR; CDR2 reads SFDVKD. The CDR3 coding sequence is TGTGCCACCAGTGTAGGGGACAGGGGGCGCACGACAGATACGCAGTATTTT. It encodes CATSVGDRGRTTDTQYF.

The chain has TRBV20-1 and TRBJ2-5; 10 bases map to TRBD2. Germline V gives CDR1 DFQATT, CDR2 SNEGSKA (reference sequence). V was pared by 0 bases and J by 4 bases, with 5 bases of the junction left unmatched. The CDR3 totals 15 residues. The CDR3 DNA reads as TGCAGTGCTAGAGACGGGACTAGCGCGAGAGAGACCCAGTACTTC. Amino acids: CSARDGTSARETQYF.

This clonotype was counted at least ten times. This sequence joins TRBV5-1 and TRBJ2-6, with D hard to call. Trimming stripped 0 bases from V and 0 bases from J, with 4 bases between. Germline loops: CDR1 SGHRS, CDR2 YFSETQ. CDR3 length equals 15 residues. CDR3: CASSLGGSGANVLTF. The DNA of the CDR3 is TGCGCCAGCAGCTTGGGAGGCTCTGGGGCCAACGTCCTGACTTTC.

The J gene is TRBJ2-3, the V gene TRBV5-5; 8 bases are shared with TRBD1. V was clipped by 5 bases and J by 7 bases; unmatched bases: 9. Germline CDR1 reads SGHKS; CDR2 reads YYEKEE (reference sequence). The CDR3 sequence is 14 residues long. In DNA form, the CDR3 reads TGTGCCAGCAGGACGGACAGGGAGAAGTATACGCAGTATTTT. It encodes CASRTDREKYTQYF. Variable domain in full (rest from reference TRBV5-5 and TRBJ2-3): DAGVTQSPTHLIKTRGQQVTLRCSPISGHKSVSWYQQVLGQGPQFIFQYYEKEERGRGNFPDRFSARQFPNYSSELNVNALLLGDSALYLCASRTDREKYTQYFGPGTRLTVL.

The gene calls are TRBV12-5 and TRBJ2-2; TRBD2 agrees at 8 bases. The CDR3 sequence is 15 residues long. V lost 1 base to trimming and J lost 6 bases; unmatched junction nucleotides: 4. CDR1 is LGHNT, CDR2 FRNRAP, per germline. This CDR3 reads CASGLGTSGAGELFF. The CDR3 region has the DNA TGTGCTAGTGGTTTGGGAACTAGCGGTGCCGGGGAGCTGTTTTTT.

At least ten counts were recorded for this clonotype. This chain's CDR3 is CASSPTGPSSYNSPLHF. CDR3 bases: TGTGCCAGCTCACCGACAGGTCCGAGCTCCTATAATTCACCCCTCCACTTT. V and J are TRBV18 and TRBJ1-6; D might be TRBD1 (6 bases). Germline CDR1 KGHSH, CDR2 LQKENI. This CDR3 region has 17 residues. V lost 3 bases and J lost 0, with 12 bases in between.

This clonotype showed up many times. The rearrangement joins TRBV20-1 to TRBJ2-3; D might be TRBD1 (6 bases). The length of the CDR3 is 16 residues. Trimming left V 0 bases short and J 0 bases short, with 13 bases between. CDR1 is DFQATT and CDR2 is SNEGSKA in the germline V gene (reference sequence). The chain's CDR3 is CSARDDEGDSTDTQYF. In nucleotides, the CDR3 is TGCAGTGCTAGAGATGATGAGGGGGATAGCACAGATACGCAGTATTTT.

This clonotype appeared many times. The rearrangement joins TRBV27 to TRBJ1-2; the D is unclear. Germline loops: CDR1 MNHEY, CDR2 SMNVEV (reference sequence). This CDR3 comprises 15 residues. Trimming removed 4 bases from V and 0 bases from J, with 12 bases in between. The CDR3 DNA follows: TGTGCCAGCAGTTCCCACTATACAACTAACTATGGCTACACCTTC. Its translation: CASSSHYTTNYGYTF.

The CDR3 coding sequence is TGTGCCAGCAGCTTCCGGGAGAATAATTCACCCCTCCACTTT. It encodes CASSFRENNSPLHF. This chain joins TRBV7-9 and TRBJ1-6; D remains ambiguous. The V end was cut by 3 bases, the J end by 5 bases, with 8 bases between. This CDR3 is 14 amino acids long. The germline CDR1 and CDR2 sequences are SEHNR and FQNEAQ (reference sequence).

This clonotype was observed at least ten times. This chain joins TRBV20-1 and TRBJ1-6; D possibly corresponds to TRBD1 (5 bases). Germline lookup yields CDR1 DFQATT and CDR2 SNEGSKA (reference sequence). The CDR3 is 14 amino acids. V was pared by 5 bases and J by 8 bases, with 16 bases between. Here the CDR3 DNA reads TGCAGTGCTCGGGGGGGTCTCGCGGATTCACCCCTCCACTTT. Protein product: CSARGGLADSPLHF.

The CDR3: CSVEVASEAFF. As DNA, the CDR3 is TGCAGCGTTGAGGTGGCATCAGAAGCTTTCTTT. The chain carries TRBV29-1 and TRBJ1-1, with unresolved D. V gave up 3 bases and J gave up 8 bases, with 10 bases separating them. The CDR3 spans 11 residues. Per the germline V gene, CDR1 is SQVTM and CDR2 is ANQGSEA. The full variable domain, its missing parts supplied by reference TRBV29-1 and TRBJ1-1, is SAVISQKPSRDICQRGTSLTIQCQVDSQVTMMFWYRQQPGQSLTLIATANQGSEATYESGFVIDKFPISRPNLTFSTLTVSNMSPEDSSIYLCSVEVASEAFFGQGTRLTVV.

In its sample, this clonotype was seen many times. This chain joins TRBV12-3 or TRBV12-4 and TRBJ2-5, with D uncertain. This CDR3 region has 13 residues. The ends were cut back, 3 bases at V and 1 base at J, with 6 bases in the middle. CDR3 sequence (DNA): TGTGCCAGCAGTTTTGACTTCCAAGAGACCCAGTACTTC. It yields the protein CASSFDFQETQYF.

The chain has TRBV5-1 and TRBJ1-6; the match to TRBD1 covers 10 bases. J was trimmed by 9 bases and V by 3 bases; bases with no gene match: 9. The CDR3 totals 16 residues. The germline CDR1 and CDR2 sequences are SGHRS and YFSETQ. The CDR3 reads CASSSMTGQGTSPLHF. For the CDR3, the DNA is TGCGCCAGCAGCTCGATGACGGGACAGGGGACTTCACCCCTCCACTTT. The full variable domain, in which reference TRBV5-1 and TRBJ1-6 provide the parts outside the CDR3, is KAGVTQTPRYLIKTRGQQVTLSCSPISGHRSVSWYQQTPGQGLQFLFEYFSETQRNKGNFPGRFSGRQFSNSRSEMNVSTLELGDSALYLCASSSMTGQGTSPLHFGNGTRLTVT.

This clonotype was recorded at least ten times. V is TRBV20-1 and J is TRBJ2-7; no definite D call. CDR1 and CDR2 (germline): DFQATT, SNEGSKA (reference sequence). There are 13 residues in the CDR3. V was pared by 0 bases and J by 4 bases, with 10 bases between. CDR3 amino acids: CSARDALPYEQYF. As DNA, the CDR3 is TGCAGTGCTAGAGACGCACTGCCATACGAGCAGTACTTC.

This clonotype has a count of ten or more. The chain uses TRBV25-1 and TRBJ1-1; no definite D call. The V gene's germline CDR1 is MGHDK and CDR2 SYGVNS. This CDR3 is built from 17 residues. The V gene lost 3 bases and the J gene lost 1 base, with 18 bases spanning the gap. CDR3 loop: CASSDSSPTQSNTEAFF. The CDR3 coding sequence is TGTGCCAGCAGTGACTCGAGCCCGACCCAATCGAACACTGAAGCTTTCTTT.

This clonotype was detected a few times. J is TRBJ2-5 and V is TRBV10-1; perhaps TRBD1 as D (6 bases). The CDR3 spans 13 residues. The V end was cut by 4 bases, the J end by 3 bases, with 9 bases between. CDR1 is WNHNN and CDR2 is SYGVQD in the germline V gene (reference sequence). CDR3 residues: CASSGQVKETQYF. The CDR3 nucleotides read TGCGCCAGCAGTGGACAGGTCAAAGAGACCCAGTACTTC.

This clonotype is a singleton in its sample. The chain carries TRBV6-1 and TRBJ1-5; D unresolved. Trimming took off 8 bases at V and 6 bases at J, with 23 bases between the two ends. This CDR3 spans 16 amino acids. Germline CDR1 and CDR2: MNHNS and SASEGT. The CDR3 bases are TGTGCCAGCTGTGTCCTGACCCTGGAGATGGCTCAGCCCCAGCATTTT. The encoded protein is CASCVLTLEMAQPQHF.

This clonotype was observed many times. V and J are TRBV20-1 and TRBJ2-5, with 9 nucleotides matching TRBD2. J lost 0 bases, V lost 6 bases, and 5 bases had no gene match. This CDR3 spans 14 amino acids. Germline lookup yields CDR1 DFQATT and CDR2 SNEGSKA (reference sequence). The CDR3: CSAQRGDNQETQYF. The CDR3 DNA sequence: TGCAGTGCCCAGCGGGGGGACAACCAAGAGACCCAGTACTTC.